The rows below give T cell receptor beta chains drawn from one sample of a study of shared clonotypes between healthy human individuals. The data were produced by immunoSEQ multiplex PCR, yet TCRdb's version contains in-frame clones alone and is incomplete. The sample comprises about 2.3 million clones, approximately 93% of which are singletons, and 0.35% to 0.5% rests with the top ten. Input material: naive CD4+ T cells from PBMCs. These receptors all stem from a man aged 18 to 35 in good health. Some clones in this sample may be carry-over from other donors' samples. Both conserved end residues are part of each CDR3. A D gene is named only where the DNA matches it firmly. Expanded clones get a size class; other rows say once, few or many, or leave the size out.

cdr3_aa: CASSSPGLASSYNEQFF; cdr3_nt: TGTGCCAGCAGCTCCCCGGGACTAGCGAGCTCCTACAATGAGCAGTTCTTC; j_call: TRBJ2-1; d_call: TRBD2; clone_size: few; v_call: TRBV7-3
cdr3_aa: CASSEWGTSGRSNEQFF; cdr3_nt: TGTGCCAGCAGTGAATGGGGGACTAGCGGGAGGTCGAATGAGCAGTTCTTC; j_call: TRBJ2-1; d_call: TRBD2; clone_size: NA; v_call: TRBV25-1
cdr3_aa: CASSLEGTGGQPQHF; cdr3_nt: TGCGCCAGCAGCTTGGAGGGGACAGGGGGTCAGCCCCAGCATTTT; j_call: TRBJ1-5; d_call: TRBD1; clone_size: few; v_call: TRBV5-1
cdr3_aa: CASSRGDTNEKLFF; cdr3_nt: TGTGCCAGCAGCCGTGGGGATACCAATGAAAAACTGTTTTTT; j_call: TRBJ1-4; d_call: NA; clone_size: once; v_call: TRBV5-4
cdr3_aa: CASSGAYEQHF; cdr3_nt: TGTGCCAGCAGCGGGGCCTACGAGCAGCACTTC; j_call: TRBJ2-7; d_call: NA; clone_size: NA; v_call: TRBV13
cdr3_aa: CASSVDGSWTGELFF; cdr3_nt: TGTGCCAGCAGCGTAGACGGGAGTTGGACCGGGGAGCTGTTTTTT; j_call: TRBJ2-2; d_call: NA; clone_size: NA; v_call: TRBV9
cdr3_aa: CASSLTGEYSGNTIYF; cdr3_nt: TGTGCCAGCAGCTTAACAGGGGAATACTCTGGAAACACCATATATTTT; j_call: TRBJ1-3; d_call: TRBD1; clone_size: NA; v_call: TRBV7-9
cdr3_aa: CASSTPRGNTIYF; cdr3_nt: TGTGCCAGCAGTACCCCCAGGGGCAACACCATATATTTT; j_call: TRBJ1-3; d_call: NA; clone_size: NA; v_call: TRBV6-5
cdr3_aa: CAISESTGTGELFF; cdr3_nt: TGTGCCATCAGTGAGTCTACGGGCACCGGGGAGCTGTTTTTT; j_call: TRBJ2-2; d_call: NA; clone_size: NA; v_call: TRBV10-3
cdr3_aa: CASSFGGSPEAFF; cdr3_nt: TGCGCCAGCAGCTTCGGGGGATCACCTGAAGCTTTCTTT; j_call: TRBJ1-1; d_call: NA; clone_size: NA; v_call: TRBV5-1
cdr3_aa: CASSIIRGSQPQHF; cdr3_nt: TGTGCCAGTAGTATAATCAGGGGGAGTCAGCCCCAGCATTTT; j_call: TRBJ1-5; d_call: TRBD1; clone_size: NA; v_call: TRBV19
cdr3_aa: CASSVAGYPQETQYF; cdr3_nt: TGTGCCAGCAGCGTAGCTGGGTACCCCCAAGAGACCCAGTACTTC; j_call: TRBJ2-5; d_call: NA; clone_size: NA; v_call: TRBV9
cdr3_aa: CASRRDISYEQYF; cdr3_nt: TGTGCCAGCAGAAGGGACATCTCCTACGAGCAGTACTTC; j_call: TRBJ2-7; d_call: NA; clone_size: once; v_call: TRBV2
cdr3_aa: CASSSRLAGGSSGANVLTF; cdr3_nt: TGTGCCAGCTCATCCCGACTAGCGGGAGGAAGCTCTGGGGCCAACGTCCTGACTTTC; j_call: TRBJ2-6; d_call: TRBD2; clone_size: NA; v_call: TRBV18
cdr3_aa: CATSGAGVADTQYF; cdr3_nt: TGTGCCACCAGCGGTGCGGGAGTGGCAGATACGCAGTATTTT; j_call: TRBJ2-3; d_call: TRBD2; clone_size: NA; v_call: TRBV15
cdr3_aa: CASSVVGGATDTQYF; cdr3_nt: TGTGCCAGCAGCGTAGTCGGGGGAGCCACAGATACGCAGTATTTT; j_call: TRBJ2-3; d_call: NA; clone_size: NA; v_call: TRBV9
cdr3_aa: CASSSSGLPNTF; cdr3_nt: TGTGCCAGCAGCTCGTCGGGACTGCCCAACACCTTC; j_call: TRBJ1-2; d_call: NA; clone_size: NA; v_call: TRBV7-9
cdr3_aa: CASRNPSGRAEAFF; cdr3_nt: TGTGCCAGTAGGAATCCTTCAGGGAGGGCTGAAGCTTTCTTT; j_call: TRBJ1-1; d_call: NA; clone_size: NA; v_call: TRBV19
cdr3_aa: CASSYWGGNEQFF; cdr3_nt: TGTGCCAGCAGCTACTGGGGGGGAAATGAGCAGTTCTTC; j_call: TRBJ2-1; d_call: TRBD2; clone_size: NA; v_call: TRBV11-3
cdr3_aa: CASGPGSGELFF; cdr3_nt: TGTGCTAGTGGACCGGGGTCCGGGGAGCTGTTTTTT; j_call: TRBJ2-2; d_call: NA; clone_size: NA; v_call: TRBV12-5
cdr3_aa: CASSPDLGQGVGETQYF; cdr3_nt: TGTGCCAGCAGTCCGGACCTAGGACAGGGGGTGGGGGAGACCCAGTACTTC; j_call: TRBJ2-5; d_call: TRBD1; clone_size: NA; v_call: TRBV28
cdr3_aa: CSGQANYGYTF; cdr3_nt: TGCAGTGGACAGGCTAACTATGGCTACACCTTC; j_call: TRBJ1-2; d_call: NA; clone_size: NA; v_call: TRBV20-1
cdr3_aa: CASSKAHGDKTREQFF; cdr3_nt: TGTGCCAGCAGCAAAGCGCATGGGGACAAGACTCGCGAGCAGTTCTTC; j_call: TRBJ2-1; d_call: NA; clone_size: NA; v_call: TRBV21-1
cdr3_aa: CASSLSVDQPQHF; cdr3_nt: TGCGCCAGCAGCTTGTCGGTCGATCAGCCCCAGCATTTT; j_call: TRBJ1-5; d_call: NA; clone_size: NA; v_call: TRBV5-1
cdr3_aa: CTSSRLREGSGTQYF; cdr3_nt: TGCACCAGCAGCCGCTTGCGGGAGGGTTCGGGGACGCAGTATTTT; j_call: TRBJ2-3; d_call: NA; clone_size: NA; v_call: TRBV1
cdr3_aa: CATSRGTGGNTEAFF; cdr3_nt: TGTGCCACCAGCCGAGGGACGGGGGGAAACACTGAAGCTTTCTTT; j_call: TRBJ1-1; d_call: NA; clone_size: few; v_call: TRBV15
cdr3_aa: CAWSNVGSYTDTQYF; cdr3_nt: TGTGCCTGGAGTAACGTCGGCTCCTACACAGATACGCAGTATTTT; j_call: TRBJ2-3; d_call: NA; clone_size: NA; v_call: TRBV30
cdr3_aa: CASRNPGRAGAGELFF; cdr3_nt: TGCGCCAGCAGAAATCCCGGGAGGGCCGGGGCCGGGGAGCTGTTTTTT; j_call: TRBJ2-2; d_call: TRBD2; clone_size: NA; v_call: TRBV5-1
cdr3_aa: CATSTWDLEGYNEQFF; cdr3_nt: TGTGCCACCAGCACTTGGGACCTAGAGGGATACAATGAGCAGTTCTTC; j_call: TRBJ2-1; d_call: NA; clone_size: NA; v_call: TRBV15
cdr3_aa: CASMGSAGANVLTF; cdr3_nt: TGCGCCAGCATGGGGTCTGCTGGGGCCAACGTCCTGACTTTC; j_call: TRBJ2-6; d_call: NA; clone_size: NA; v_call: TRBV4-1
cdr3_aa: CASSLAFGQPQHF; cdr3_nt: TGTGCCAGCAGCTTAGCCTTCGGGCAGCCCCAGCATTTT; j_call: TRBJ1-5; d_call: NA; clone_size: once; v_call: TRBV11-3
cdr3_aa: CAISDQGRGTYEQYF; cdr3_nt: TGTGCCATCAGTGACCAGGGAAGGGGGACCTACGAGCAGTACTTC; j_call: TRBJ2-7; d_call: NA; clone_size: NA; v_call: TRBV10-3
cdr3_aa: CASLDGNYGYTF; cdr3_nt: TGTGCCAGTCTGGACGGTAACTATGGCTACACCTTC; j_call: TRBJ1-2; d_call: NA; clone_size: NA; v_call: TRBV19
cdr3_aa: CASSPEAGRKTQYF; cdr3_nt: TGTGCCAGCAGCCCGGAGGCAGGAAGAAAGACCCAGTACTTC; j_call: TRBJ2-5; d_call: NA; clone_size: NA; v_call: TRBV19
cdr3_aa: CASSLTGMNTEAFF; cdr3_nt: TGTGCCAGCAGCTTAACAGGGATGAACACTGAAGCTTTCTTT; j_call: TRBJ1-1; d_call: NA; clone_size: NA; v_call: TRBV9
cdr3_aa: CASSPGPGGHGYTF; cdr3_nt: TGTGCCAGCAGCCCCGGCCCTGGTGGGCATGGCTACACCTTC; j_call: TRBJ1-2; d_call: NA; clone_size: few; v_call: TRBV6-5
cdr3_aa: CASSSGQGAQPQHF; cdr3_nt: TGTGCCAGTAGTTCGGGACAGGGGGCACAGCCCCAGCATTTT; j_call: TRBJ1-5; d_call: TRBD1; clone_size: few; v_call: TRBV19